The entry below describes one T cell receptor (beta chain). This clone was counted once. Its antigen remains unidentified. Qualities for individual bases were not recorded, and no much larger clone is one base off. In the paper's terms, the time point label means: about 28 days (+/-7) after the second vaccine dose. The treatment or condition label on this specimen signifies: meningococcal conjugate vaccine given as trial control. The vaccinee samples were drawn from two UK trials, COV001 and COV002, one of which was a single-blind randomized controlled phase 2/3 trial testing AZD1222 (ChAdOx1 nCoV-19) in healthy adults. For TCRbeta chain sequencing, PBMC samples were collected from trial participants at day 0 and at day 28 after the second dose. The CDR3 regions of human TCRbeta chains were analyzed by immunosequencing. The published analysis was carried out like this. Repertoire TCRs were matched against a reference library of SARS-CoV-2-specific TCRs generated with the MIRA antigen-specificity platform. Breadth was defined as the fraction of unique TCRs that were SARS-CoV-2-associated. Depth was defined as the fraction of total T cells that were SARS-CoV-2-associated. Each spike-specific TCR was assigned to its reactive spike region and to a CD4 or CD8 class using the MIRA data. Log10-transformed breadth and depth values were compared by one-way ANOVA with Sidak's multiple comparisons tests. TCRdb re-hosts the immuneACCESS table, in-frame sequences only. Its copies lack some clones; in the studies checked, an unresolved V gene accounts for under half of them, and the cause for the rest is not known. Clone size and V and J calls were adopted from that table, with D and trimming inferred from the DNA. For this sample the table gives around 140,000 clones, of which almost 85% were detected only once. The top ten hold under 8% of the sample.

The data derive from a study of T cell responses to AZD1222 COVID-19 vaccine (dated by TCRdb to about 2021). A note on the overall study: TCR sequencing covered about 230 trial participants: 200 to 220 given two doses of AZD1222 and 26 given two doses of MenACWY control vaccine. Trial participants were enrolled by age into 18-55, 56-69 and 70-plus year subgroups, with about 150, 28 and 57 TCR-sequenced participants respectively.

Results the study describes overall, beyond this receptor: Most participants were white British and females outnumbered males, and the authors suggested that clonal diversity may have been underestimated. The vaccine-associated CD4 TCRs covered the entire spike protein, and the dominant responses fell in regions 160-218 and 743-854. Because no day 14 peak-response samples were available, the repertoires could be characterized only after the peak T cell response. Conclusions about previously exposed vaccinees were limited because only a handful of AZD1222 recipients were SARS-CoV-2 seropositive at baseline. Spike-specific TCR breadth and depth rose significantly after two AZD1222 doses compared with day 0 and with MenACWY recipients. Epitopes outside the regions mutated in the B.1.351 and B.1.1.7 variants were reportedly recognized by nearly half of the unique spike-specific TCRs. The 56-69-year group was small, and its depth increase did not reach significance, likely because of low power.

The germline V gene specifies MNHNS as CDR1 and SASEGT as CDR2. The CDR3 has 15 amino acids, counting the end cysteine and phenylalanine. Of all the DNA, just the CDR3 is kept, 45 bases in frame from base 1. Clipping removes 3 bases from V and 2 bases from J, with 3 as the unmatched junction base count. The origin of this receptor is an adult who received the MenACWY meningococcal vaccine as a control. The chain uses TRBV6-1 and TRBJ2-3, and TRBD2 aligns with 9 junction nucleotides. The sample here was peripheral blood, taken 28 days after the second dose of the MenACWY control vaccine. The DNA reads TGTGCCAGCAGTGAGGGCGGGGGGGCCACAGATACGCAGTATTTT. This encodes CASSEGGGATDTQYF.